Presented here are 5 T cell receptor beta chains from one specimen sequenced in a study of Ad26.COV2.S vaccination and SARS-CoV-2 variants (dated by TCRdb to the early 2020s). The treatment or condition label, as the study defines it: 19 received Ad26.COV2.S at low or high dose, single or two shots; a few received placebo; per-sample allocation not given. Repertoires of vaccine and placebo recipients were sequenced from samples collected on day 63 after the first injection. The protocol used for the library was the immunoSEQ multiplex PCR assay. TCRdb provides this immuneACCESS table in a form limited to in-frame rearrangements. Some clones are lacking; in checked studies, under half of them reflect an unresolved V gene, and why the rest are absent is not known. The sample has hundreds of thousands of clones on record, roughly 91% of them singletons. About 3.4% of the sample is held by the ten biggest clonotypes.

The source was peripheral blood, collected in a trial of Ad26.COV2.S vaccine versus placebo. The receptors here all came from a person between 18 and 59 years old who received the Ad26.COV2.S COVID-19 vaccine or a placebo.

The J gene is TRBJ2-5, the V gene TRBV5-5; TRBD1 is a possible D gene (6 bases). Germline-derived CDR1 and CDR2 are SGHKS and YYEKEE (reference sequence). This CDR3 comprises 16 residues. V lost 2 bases and J 3 bases, leaving 17 bases between the germline ends. Here the CDR3 reads CASSFPGHQMEETQYF. DNA of the CDR3: TGTGCCAGCAGCTTTCCGGGACACCAGATGGAAGAGACCCAGTACTTC.

Comments on this clone: This same CDR3 is encoded by further DNA sequences in the sample. The chain is built from TRBV4-2 and TRBJ2-5, with 10 bases matching TRBD2. V shed 0 bases and J 1 base; nucleotides not matched to a gene: 5. The CDR3 has 17 amino acids. Germline V gives CDR1 LGHNA, CDR2 YNFKEQ. In DNA form, the CDR3 reads TGTGCCAGCAGCCAAGAGTTAGCGGGGGGACCCCAAGAGACCCAGTACTTC. It translates to CASSQELAGGPQETQYF.

The V and J genes are TRBV10-2 and TRBJ1-1; D perhaps matches TRBD1 (5 bases). Trimming left V 3 bases short and J 1 base short, with 12 bases between. Germline V gene lookup returns CDR1 WSHSY and CDR2 SAAADI. This CDR3 has 15 residues. CDR3 amino acids: CASSDGGGKNTEAFF. CDR3 nucleotides: TGCGCCAGCAGTGATGGGGGAGGGAAGAACACTGAAGCTTTCTTT.

The V gene is TRBV6-5, the J gene TRBJ1-6; TRBD1 matches 8 bases. CDR1 and CDR2 (germline): MNHEY, SVGAGI. V lost 0 bases, J lost 7 bases, and 5 bases stayed unmatched. The CDR3 is 16 amino acids. CDR3 in amino acids: CASSYSETGANSPLHF. CDR3 nucleotide sequence: TGTGCCAGCAGTTACTCGGAGACAGGGGCCAATTCACCCCTCCACTTT.

The chain joins TRBV7-9 to TRBJ1-2; no reliable D call. Trimming pared 3 bases from V and 0 bases from J, leaving 8 bases between. This CDR3 is 14 amino acids long. Germline CDR1 reads SEHNR; CDR2 reads FQNEAQ (reference sequence). The chain's CDR3 is CASSFQYTNYGYTF. For the CDR3, the DNA is TGTGCCAGCAGCTTCCAATACACTAACTATGGCTACACCTTC.